This TCR beta chain originates from a study of T cell responses to AZD1222 COVID-19 vaccine. Study observations and caveats: A mostly white British donor set with more females was recruited, and clonal diversity was possibly underestimated. Variant regions that are unmutated are reportedly the target of nearly half of spike-specific TCRs. Spike-specific TCR breadth and depth went up after people got two AZD1222 doses. Spike-wide vaccine-associated CD4 TCRs dominated at 160-218 and 743-854.

With regard to this clone: The antigen is unknown.

The repertoire was sequenced with immunoSEQ multiplex PCR; TCRdb's copy has only in-frame clones and lacks some. The sample lists under 150,000 clones, 80% to 95% occurring once. The CDR3 length is 17 residues. V lost 3 bases, J lost 3 bases, and 18 bases lay in between. Germline values: CDR1 SGHRS, CDR2 YFSETQ. The specimen comprised peripheral blood, sampled 28 days after the second AZD1222 dose. This chain uses TRBV5-1 with TRBJ1-4; D gene ambiguous. The sequence derives from an adult who received the AZD1222 COVID-19 vaccine. The CDR3 sequence is CASSSSVQIGANEKLFF. Written as DNA, the CDR3 is TGCGCCAGCAGCTCAAGTGTTCAAATCGGGGCTAATGAAAAACTGTTTTTT.